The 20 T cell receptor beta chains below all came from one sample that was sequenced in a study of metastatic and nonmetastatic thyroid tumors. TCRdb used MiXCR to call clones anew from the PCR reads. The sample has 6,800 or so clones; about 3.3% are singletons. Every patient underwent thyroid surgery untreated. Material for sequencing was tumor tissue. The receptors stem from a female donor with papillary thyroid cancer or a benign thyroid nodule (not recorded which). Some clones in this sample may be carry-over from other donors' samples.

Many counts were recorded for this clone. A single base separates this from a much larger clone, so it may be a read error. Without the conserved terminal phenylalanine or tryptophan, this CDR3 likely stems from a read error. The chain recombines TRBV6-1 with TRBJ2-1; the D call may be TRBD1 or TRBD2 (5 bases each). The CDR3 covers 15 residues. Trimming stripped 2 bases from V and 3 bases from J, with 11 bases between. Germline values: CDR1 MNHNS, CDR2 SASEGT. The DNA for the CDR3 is TGTGCCAGCAGTGAATGGGGGTCAGGCTACAATGAGCAGTTCGTC. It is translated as CASSEWGSGYNEQFV.

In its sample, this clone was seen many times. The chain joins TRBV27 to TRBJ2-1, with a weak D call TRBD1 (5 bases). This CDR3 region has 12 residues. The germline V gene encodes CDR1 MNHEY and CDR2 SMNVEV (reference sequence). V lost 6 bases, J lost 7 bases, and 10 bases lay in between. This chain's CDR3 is CASSRVGNEQFF. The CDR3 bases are TGTGCCAGCAGCAGGGTTGGGAATGAGCAGTTCTTC.

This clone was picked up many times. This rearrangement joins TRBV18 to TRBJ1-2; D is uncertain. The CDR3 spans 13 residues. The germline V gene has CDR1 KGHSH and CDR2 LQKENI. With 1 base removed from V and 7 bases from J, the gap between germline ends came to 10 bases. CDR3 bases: TGTGCCAGCTCACCACAGGGTTACGCTGGCTACACCTTC. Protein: CASSPQGYAGYTF.

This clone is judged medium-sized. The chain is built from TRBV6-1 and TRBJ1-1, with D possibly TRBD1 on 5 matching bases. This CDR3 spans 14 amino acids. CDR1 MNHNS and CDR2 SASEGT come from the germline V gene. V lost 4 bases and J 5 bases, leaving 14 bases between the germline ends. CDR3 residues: CASSVNGGETEAFF. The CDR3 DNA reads TGTGCCAGCAGTGTCAACGGGGGGGAAACTGAAGCTTTCTTT.

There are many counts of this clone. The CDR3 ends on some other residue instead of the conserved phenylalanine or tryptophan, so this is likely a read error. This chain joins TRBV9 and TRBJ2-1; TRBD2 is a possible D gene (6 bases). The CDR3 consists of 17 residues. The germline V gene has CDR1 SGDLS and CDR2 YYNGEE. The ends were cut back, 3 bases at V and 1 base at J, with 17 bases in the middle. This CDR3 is CASSAAGGDPSYNEQFV. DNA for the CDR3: TGTGCCAGCAGCGCCGCCGGGGGAGACCCATCCTACAATGAGCAGTTCGTC.

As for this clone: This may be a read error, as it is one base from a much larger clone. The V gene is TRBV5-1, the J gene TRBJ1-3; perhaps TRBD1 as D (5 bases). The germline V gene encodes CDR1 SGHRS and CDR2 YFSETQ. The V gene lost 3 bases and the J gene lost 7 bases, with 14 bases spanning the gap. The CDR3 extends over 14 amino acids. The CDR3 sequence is CASSSTGQSNTIYF. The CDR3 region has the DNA TGCGCCAGCAGCTCCACAGGACAAAGTAACACCATATATTTT.

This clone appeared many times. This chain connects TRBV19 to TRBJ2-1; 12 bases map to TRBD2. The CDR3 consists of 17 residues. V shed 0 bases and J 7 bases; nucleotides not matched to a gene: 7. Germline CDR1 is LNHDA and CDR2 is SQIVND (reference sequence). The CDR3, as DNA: TGTGCCAGTAGTATAGAAGGGCTAGCGGGAGGGGAGAATGAGCAGTTCTTC. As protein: CASSIEGLAGGENEQFF.

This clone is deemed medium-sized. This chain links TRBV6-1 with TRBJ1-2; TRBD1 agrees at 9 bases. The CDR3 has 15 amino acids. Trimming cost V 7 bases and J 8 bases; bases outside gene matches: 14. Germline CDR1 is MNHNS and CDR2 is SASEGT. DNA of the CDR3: TGTGCCAGCACTCAACAGGGGGCAATAGTGGAAGGCTACACCTTC. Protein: CASTQQGAIVEGYTF.

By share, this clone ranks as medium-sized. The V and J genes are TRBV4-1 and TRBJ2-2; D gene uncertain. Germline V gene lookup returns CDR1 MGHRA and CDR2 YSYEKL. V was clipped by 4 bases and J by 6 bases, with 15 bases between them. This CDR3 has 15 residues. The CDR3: CASSPQLGGPGELFF. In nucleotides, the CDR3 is TGCGCCAGCAGCCCCCAATTGGGCGGACCCGGGGAGCTGTTTTTT.

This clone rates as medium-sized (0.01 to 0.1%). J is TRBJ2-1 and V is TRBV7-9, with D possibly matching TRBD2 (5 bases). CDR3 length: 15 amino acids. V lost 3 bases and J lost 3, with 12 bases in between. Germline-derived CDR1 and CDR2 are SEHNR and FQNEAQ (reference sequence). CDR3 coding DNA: TGTGCCAGCAGCTTCTTGGTTGGAGGCTACAATGAGCAGTTCTTC. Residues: CASSFLVGGYNEQFF.

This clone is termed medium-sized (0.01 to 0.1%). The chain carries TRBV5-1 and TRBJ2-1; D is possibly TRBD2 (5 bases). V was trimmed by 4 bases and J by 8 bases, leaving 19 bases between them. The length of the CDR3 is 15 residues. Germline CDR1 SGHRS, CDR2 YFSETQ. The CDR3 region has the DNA TGCGCCAGCAGCCCCACTAGTGGGGTCGTCGATGAGCAGTTCTTC. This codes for CASSPTSGVVDEQFF.

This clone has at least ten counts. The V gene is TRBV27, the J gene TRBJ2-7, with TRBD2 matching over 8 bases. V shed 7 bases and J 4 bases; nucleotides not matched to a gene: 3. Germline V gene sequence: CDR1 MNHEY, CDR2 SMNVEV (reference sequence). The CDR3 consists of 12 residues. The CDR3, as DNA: TGTGCCAGCATAGAGCGGGGGTACGAGCAGTACTTC. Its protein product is CASIERGYEQYF.

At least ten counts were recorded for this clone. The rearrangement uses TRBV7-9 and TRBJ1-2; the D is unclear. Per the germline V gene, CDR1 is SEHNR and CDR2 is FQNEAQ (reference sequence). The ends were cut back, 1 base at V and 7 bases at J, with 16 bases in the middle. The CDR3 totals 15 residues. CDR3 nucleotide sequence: TGTGCCAGCAGCTTAGTAAGCTCAGGTCGCGGTGGCTACACCTTC. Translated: CASSLVSSGRGGYTF.

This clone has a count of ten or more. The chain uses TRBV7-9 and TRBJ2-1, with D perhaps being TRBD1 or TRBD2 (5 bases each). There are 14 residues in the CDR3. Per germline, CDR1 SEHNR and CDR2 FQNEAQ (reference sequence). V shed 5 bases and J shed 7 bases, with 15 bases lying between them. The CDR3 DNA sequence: TGTGCCAGCAGCCCCGTGGGGGTGGGGAATGAGCAGTTCTTC. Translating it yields CASSPVGVGNEQFF.

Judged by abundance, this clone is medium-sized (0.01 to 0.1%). The DNA of the CDR3 is TGTGCCAGCAGCCCGTATCAGGGGGCGTTTGGCTACACCTTC. Its protein product is CASSPYQGAFGYTF. The gene calls are TRBV12-3 or TRBV12-4 and TRBJ1-2; 8 bases map to TRBD1. CDR3 length: 14 residues. With V trimmed by 6 bases and J by 7 bases, 10 bases remained unmatched.

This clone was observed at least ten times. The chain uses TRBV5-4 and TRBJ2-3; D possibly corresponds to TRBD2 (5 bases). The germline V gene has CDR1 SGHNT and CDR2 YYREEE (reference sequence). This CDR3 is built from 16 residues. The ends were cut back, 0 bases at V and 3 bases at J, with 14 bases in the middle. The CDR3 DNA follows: TGTGCCAGCAGCTTGGGGAGGCCCGGGTGGACAGATACGCAGTATTTT. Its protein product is CASSLGRPGWTDTQYF.

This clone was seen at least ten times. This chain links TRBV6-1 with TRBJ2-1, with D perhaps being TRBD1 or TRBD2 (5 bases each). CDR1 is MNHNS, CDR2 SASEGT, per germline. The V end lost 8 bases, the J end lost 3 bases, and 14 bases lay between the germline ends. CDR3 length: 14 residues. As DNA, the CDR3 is TGTGCCAGCGTTGGGGGAGTGCTCTACAATGAGCAGTTCTTC. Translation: CASVGGVLYNEQFF.

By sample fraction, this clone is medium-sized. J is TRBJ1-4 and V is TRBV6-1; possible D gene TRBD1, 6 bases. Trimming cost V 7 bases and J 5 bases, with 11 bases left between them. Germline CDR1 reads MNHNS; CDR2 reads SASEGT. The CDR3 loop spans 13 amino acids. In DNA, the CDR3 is TGTGCCAGCAAAGGGACAAAGAATGAAAAACTGTTTTTT. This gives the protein CASKGTKNEKLFF.

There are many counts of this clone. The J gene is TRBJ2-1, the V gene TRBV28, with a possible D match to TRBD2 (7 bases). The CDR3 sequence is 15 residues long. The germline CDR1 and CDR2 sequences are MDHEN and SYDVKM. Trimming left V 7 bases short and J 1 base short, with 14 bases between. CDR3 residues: CASTLGRGSYNEQFF. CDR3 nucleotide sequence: TGTGCCAGCACCCTGGGGAGGGGGTCCTACAATGAGCAGTTCTTC. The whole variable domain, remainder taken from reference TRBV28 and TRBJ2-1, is DVKVTQSSRYLVKRTGEKVFLECVQDMDHENMFWYRQDPGLGLRLIYFSYDVKMKEKGDIPEGYSVSREKKERFSLILESASTNQTSMYLCASTLGRGSYNEQFFGPGTRLTVL.

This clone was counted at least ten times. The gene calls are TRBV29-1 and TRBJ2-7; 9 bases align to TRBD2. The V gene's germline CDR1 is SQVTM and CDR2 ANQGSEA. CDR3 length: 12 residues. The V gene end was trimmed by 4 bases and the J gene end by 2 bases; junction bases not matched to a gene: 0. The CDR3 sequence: CSVASGTYEQYF. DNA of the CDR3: TGCAGCGTTGCTAGCGGGACCTACGAGCAGTACTTC.